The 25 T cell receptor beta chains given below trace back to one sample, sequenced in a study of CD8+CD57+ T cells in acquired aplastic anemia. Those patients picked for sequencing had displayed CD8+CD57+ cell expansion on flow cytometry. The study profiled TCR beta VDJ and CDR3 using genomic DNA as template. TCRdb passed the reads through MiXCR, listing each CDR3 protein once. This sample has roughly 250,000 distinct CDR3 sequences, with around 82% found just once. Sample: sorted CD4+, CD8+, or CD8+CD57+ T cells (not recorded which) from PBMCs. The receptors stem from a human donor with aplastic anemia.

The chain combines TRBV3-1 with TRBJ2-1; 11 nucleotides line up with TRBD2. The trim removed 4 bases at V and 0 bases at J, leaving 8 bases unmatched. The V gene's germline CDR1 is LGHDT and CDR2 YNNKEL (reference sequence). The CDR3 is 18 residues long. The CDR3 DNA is TGTGCCAGCAGCCCCTGGACTAGCGGGCCGGGCTCCTACAATGAGCAGTTCTTC. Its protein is CASSPWTSGPGSYNEQFF.

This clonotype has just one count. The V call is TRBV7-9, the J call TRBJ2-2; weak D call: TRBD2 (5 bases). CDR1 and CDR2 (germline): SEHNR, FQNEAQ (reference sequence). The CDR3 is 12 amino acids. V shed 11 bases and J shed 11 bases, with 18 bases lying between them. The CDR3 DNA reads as TGTGCCTGCGGGTTAGTGCCGGGCGAGCTGTTTTTT. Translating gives CACGLVPGELFF. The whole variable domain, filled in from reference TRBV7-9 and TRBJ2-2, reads DTGVSQNPRHKITKRGQNVTFRCDPISEHNRLYWYRQTLGQGPEFLTYFQNEAQLEKSRLLSDRFSAERPKGSFSTLEIQRTEQGDSAMYLCACGLVPGELFFGEGSRLTVL.

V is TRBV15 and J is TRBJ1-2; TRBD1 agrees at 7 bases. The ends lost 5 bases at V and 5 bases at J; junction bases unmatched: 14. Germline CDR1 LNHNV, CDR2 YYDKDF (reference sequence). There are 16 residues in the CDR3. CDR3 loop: CATSGQGTATLYGYTF. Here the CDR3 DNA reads TGTGCCACCAGCGGCCAAGGGACAGCAACCCTGTATGGCTACACCTTC.

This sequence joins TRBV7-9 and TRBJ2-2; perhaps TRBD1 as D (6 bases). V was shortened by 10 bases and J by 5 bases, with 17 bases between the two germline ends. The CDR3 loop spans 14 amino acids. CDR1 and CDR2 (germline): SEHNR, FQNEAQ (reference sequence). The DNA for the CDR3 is TGTGCCATCTCAGGGGCCTTGAGTACCGGGGAGCTGTTTTTT. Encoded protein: CAISGALSTGELFF.

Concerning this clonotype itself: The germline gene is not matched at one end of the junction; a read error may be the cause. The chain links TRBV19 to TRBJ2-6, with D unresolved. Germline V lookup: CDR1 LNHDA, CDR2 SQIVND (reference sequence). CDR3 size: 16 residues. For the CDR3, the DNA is TGTGCCGGTAGCCGGATTGACACCTCTGGGGCCAACGTCCTGACTTTC. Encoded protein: CAGSRIDTSGANVLTF. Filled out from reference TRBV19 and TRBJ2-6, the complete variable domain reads DGGITQSPKYLFRKEGQNVTLSCEQNLNHDAMYWYRQDPGQGLRLIYYSQIVNDFQKGDIAEGYSVSREKKESFPLTVTSAQKNPTAFYLCAGSRIDTSGANVLTFGAGSRLTVL.

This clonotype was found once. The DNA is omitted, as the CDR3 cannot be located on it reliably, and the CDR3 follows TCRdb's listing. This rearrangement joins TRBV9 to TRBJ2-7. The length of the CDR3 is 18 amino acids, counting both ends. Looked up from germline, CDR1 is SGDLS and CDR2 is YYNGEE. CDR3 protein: CASGLGSDTQYFAYEQYV.

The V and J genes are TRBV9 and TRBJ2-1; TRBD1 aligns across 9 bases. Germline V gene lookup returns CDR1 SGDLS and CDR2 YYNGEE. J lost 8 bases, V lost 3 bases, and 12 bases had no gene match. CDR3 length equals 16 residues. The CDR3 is CASSDGTGRRLDEQFF. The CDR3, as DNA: TGTGCCAGCAGCGACGGGACAGGGAGGCGGCTGGATGAGCAGTTCTTC. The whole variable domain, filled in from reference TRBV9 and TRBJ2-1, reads DSGVTQTPKHLITATGQRVTLRCSPRSGDLSVYWYQQSLDQGLQFLIQYYNGEERAKGNILERFSAQQFPDLHSELNLSSLELGDSALYFCASSDGTGRRLDEQFFGPGTRLTVL.

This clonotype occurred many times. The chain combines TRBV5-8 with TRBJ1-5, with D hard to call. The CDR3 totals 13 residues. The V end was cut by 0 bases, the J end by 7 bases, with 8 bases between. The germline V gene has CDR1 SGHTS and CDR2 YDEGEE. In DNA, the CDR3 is TGTGCCAGCAGCTTGGGCAGCGGGCAGCCCCAGCATTTT. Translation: CASSLGSGQPQHF.

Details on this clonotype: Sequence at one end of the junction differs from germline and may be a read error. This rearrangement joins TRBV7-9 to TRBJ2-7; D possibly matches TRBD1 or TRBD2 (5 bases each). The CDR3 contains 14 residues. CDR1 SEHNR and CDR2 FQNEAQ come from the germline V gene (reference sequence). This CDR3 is CATSVRGRGYEEYF. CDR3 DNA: TGTGCCACCAGCGTCCGGGGACGAGGCTACGAGGAGTACTTC.

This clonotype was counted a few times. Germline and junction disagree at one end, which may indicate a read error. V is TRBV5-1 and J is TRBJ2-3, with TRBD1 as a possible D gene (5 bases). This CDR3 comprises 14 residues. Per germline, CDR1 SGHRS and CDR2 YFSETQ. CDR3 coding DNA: TGTGCCAGCAGCTTGGCCCAGGGTCCCGATACGCAGTATTTT. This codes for CASSLAQGPDTQYF.

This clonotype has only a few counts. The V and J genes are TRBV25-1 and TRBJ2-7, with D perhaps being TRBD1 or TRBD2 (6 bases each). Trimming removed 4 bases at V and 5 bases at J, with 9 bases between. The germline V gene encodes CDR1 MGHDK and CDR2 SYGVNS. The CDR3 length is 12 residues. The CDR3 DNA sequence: TGTGCCAGCAGTGGGGGGGCGAACGAGCAGTACTTC. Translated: CASSGGANEQYF.

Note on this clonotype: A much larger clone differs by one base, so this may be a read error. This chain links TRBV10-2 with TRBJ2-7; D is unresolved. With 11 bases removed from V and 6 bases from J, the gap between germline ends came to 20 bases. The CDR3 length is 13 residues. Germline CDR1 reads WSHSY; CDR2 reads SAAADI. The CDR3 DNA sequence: TGCGCCTGCGGTGTCGGTCGTGGCGGCGAGCAGTACTTC. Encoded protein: CACGVGRGGEQYF.

CDR3 loop: CASMKRADDCTQYF. As DNA, the CDR3 is TGCGCCAGCATGAAAAGGGCGGATGACTGTACGCAGTATTTT. V and J are TRBV5-1 and TRBJ2-3; no clear D gene. Trimming cost V 6 bases and J 8 bases, with 19 bases left between them. Germline loops: CDR1 SGHRS, CDR2 YFSETQ. The CDR3 totals 14 residues.

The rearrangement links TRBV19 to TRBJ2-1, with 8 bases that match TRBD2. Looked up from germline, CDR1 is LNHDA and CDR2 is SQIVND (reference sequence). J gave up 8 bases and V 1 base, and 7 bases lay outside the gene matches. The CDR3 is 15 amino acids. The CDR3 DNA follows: TGTGCCAGTAGTATAGCGGGGGGGACACGGGATGAGCAGTTCTTC. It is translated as CASSIAGGTRDEQFF.

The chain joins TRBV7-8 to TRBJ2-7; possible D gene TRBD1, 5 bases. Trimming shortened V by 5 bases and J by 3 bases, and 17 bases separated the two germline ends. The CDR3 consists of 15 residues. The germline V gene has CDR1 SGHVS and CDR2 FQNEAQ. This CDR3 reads CASSVLGRLDYEQYF. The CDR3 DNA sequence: TGTGCCAGCAGCGTGCTGGGGCGCCTAGACTACGAGCAGTACTTC.

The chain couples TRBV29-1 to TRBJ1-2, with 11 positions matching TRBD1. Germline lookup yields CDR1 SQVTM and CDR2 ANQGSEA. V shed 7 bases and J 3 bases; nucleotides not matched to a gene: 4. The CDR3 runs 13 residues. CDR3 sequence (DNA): TGCAGCGCAGCGGGACAGGGGGACTATGGCTACACCTTC. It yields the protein CSAAGQGDYGYTF.

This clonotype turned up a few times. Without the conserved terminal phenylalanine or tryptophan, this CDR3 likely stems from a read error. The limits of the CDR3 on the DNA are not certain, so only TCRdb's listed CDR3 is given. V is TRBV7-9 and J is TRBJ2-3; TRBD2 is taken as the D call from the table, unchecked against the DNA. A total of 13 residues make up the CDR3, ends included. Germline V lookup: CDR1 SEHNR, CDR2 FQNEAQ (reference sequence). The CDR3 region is CASSFERSGGHDD.

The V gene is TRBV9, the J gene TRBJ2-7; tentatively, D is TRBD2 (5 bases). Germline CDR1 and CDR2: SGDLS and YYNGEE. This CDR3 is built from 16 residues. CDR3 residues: CASSARTGRRTYEQYV. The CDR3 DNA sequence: TGTGCCAGCAGCGCCCGGACTGGCAGGCGGACCTATGAGCAGTACGTC.

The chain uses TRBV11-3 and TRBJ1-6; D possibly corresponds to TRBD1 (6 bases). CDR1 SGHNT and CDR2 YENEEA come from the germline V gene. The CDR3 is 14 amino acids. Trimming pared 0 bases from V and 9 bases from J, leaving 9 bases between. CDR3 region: CASSLDRTVSPLHF. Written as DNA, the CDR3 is TGTGCCAGCAGCTTAGATCGGACAGTTTCACCCCTCCACTTT.

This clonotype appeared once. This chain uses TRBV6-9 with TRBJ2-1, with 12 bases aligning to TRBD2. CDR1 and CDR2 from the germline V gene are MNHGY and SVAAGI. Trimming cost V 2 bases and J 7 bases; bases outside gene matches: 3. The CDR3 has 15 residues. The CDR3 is CASSYGLAGKNEQFF. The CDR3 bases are TGTGCCAGCAGTTATGGACTAGCGGGAAAAAATGAGCAGTTCTTC.

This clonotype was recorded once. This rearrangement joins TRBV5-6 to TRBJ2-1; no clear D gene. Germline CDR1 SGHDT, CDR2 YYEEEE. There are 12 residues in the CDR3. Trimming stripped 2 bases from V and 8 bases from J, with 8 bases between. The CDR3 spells CASSFTIDEQFF. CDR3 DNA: TGTGCCAGCAGCTTTACTATCGATGAGCAGTTCTTC. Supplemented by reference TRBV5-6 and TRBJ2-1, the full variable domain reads DAGVTQSPTHLIKTRGQQVTLRCSPKSGHDTVSWYQQALGQGPQFIFQYYEEEERQRGNFPDRFSGHQFPNYSSELNVNALLLGDSALYLCASSFTIDEQFFGPGTRLTVL.

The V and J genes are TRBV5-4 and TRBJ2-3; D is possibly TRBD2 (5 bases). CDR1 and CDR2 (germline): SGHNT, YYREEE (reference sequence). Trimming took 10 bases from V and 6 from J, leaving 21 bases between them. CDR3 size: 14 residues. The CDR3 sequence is CAAYAAGSPDTQYF. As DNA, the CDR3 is TGTGCCGCCTACGCTGCGGGCAGTCCCGATACGCAGTATTTT.

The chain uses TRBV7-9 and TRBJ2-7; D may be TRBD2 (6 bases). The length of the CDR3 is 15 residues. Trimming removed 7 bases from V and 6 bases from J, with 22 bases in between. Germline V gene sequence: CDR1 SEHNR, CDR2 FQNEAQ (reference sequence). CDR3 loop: CASTPRGLGTSEQYF. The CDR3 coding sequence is TGTGCCAGCACCCCTCGTGGGCTAGGGACTTCCGAGCAGTACTTC.

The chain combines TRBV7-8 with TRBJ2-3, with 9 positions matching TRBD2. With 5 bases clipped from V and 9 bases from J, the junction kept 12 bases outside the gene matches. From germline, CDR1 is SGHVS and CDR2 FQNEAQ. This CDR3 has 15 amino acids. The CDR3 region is CASSRTSVAEDTQYF. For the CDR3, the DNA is TGTGCCAGCAGCCGGACTAGCGTGGCCGAAGACACGCAGTATTTT.

The chain's CDR3 is CASSDGGTDKPYF. In nucleotides, the CDR3 is TGTGCCAGCAGCGACGGGGGCACAGACAAGCCGTATTTT. J is TRBJ2-3 and V is TRBV7-8; D assignment may be TRBD1 or TRBD2 (6 bases each). The germline CDR1 and CDR2 sequences are SGHVS and FQNEAQ. The V and J ends lost 5 bases and 14 bases respectively, with 20 bases between them. This CDR3 comprises 13 residues.